One T cell receptor beta chain is described in this entry. The data are from a study of blood T cell repertoires in COVID-19. Overall study context: There were acute and convalescent COVID-19 samples, and they came from the United States, Italy and Spain. PBMCs, B-cell-depleted T cells, or T cells were the source of the cDNA or gDNA that made up the material.

Original handling: Amplified reference gene primers provided the basis for estimating nucleated cell counts. Produced via immunoSEQ multiplex PCR; TCRdb's table is partial and in-frame only. V, J and clone size are taken as reported in that table, and D and trimming were inferred from the DNA itself. The table lists some 150,000 clones, more than 75% of them singletons. From germline, CDR1 is LGHNT and CDR2 FRNRAP. The CDR3 is made up of 16 amino acids. Trimming took 5 bases from V and 0 from J, leaving 13 bases between them. This rearrangement joins TRBV12-5 to TRBJ2-2; the D gene is possibly TRBD2 (6 bases). The TCR comes from an older woman with acute or convalescent COVID-19. The sample was peripheral blood. The CDR3 bases are TGTGCTAGTGGTCTAGACGGGAGTTCGAACACCGGGGAGCTGTTTTTT. Protein: CASGLDGSSNTGELFF.